Listed here are 19 T cell receptor beta chains from one sample, sequenced in a study of blood T cell repertoires in COVID-19. Profiling relied on immunoSEQ multiplex PCR, and the TCRdb table lists in-frame clones only, not all of them. This sample has about 140,000 clones, with 80% to 85% found just once. Sequenced input: peripheral blood. Source of these receptors: a woman aged 55-69 years with acute or convalescent COVID-19.

The chain employs TRBV5-1 and TRBJ2-7; D gene uncertain. Germline V gene sequence: CDR1 SGHRS, CDR2 YFSETQ. This CDR3 is built from 16 residues. The ends were cut back, 0 bases at V and 0 bases at J, with 13 bases in the middle. This CDR3 is CASSLAFPISSYEQYF. CDR3 coding DNA: TGCGCCAGCAGCTTGGCCTTTCCCATTAGCTCCTACGAGCAGTACTTC.

The CDR3, as DNA: TGTGCCAGTAGTATGGGCCAGGGCTACACCTTC. This encodes CASSMGQGYTF. The J gene is TRBJ1-2, the V gene TRBV19; D is uncertain. V shed 3 bases and J shed 8 bases, with 7 bases lying between them. The CDR3 has 11 amino acids. The germline V gene encodes CDR1 LNHDA and CDR2 SQIVND (reference sequence). The variable domain in full, with the rest retrieved from reference TRBV19 and TRBJ1-2, is DGGITQSPKYLFRKEGQNVTLSCEQNLNHDAMYWYRQDPGQGLRLIYYSQIVNDFQKGDIAEGYSVSREKKESFPLTVTSAQKNPTAFYLCASSMGQGYTFGSGTRLTVV.

The V call is TRBV29-1, the J call TRBJ1-2; D remains ambiguous. The V end was cut by 7 bases, the J end by 7 bases, with 22 bases between. The CDR3 consists of 14 residues. Germline lookup yields CDR1 SQVTM and CDR2 ANQGSEA. The CDR3 spells CSAPEAAKGGGYTF. In nucleotides, the CDR3 is TGCAGCGCCCCTGAGGCGGCAAAGGGAGGTGGCTACACCTTC.

V gene TRBV2 combines with J gene TRBJ2-7; maybe TRBD2 (6 bases). This CDR3 has 13 residues. Trimming left V 3 bases short and J 5 bases short, with 11 bases between. Germline-derived CDR1 and CDR2 are SNHLY and FYNNEI. The CDR3 loop reads CASSDGRADEQYF. The CDR3 nucleotides are TGTGCCAGCAGTGACGGGAGAGCGGACGAGCAGTACTTC.

The J gene is TRBJ2-1, the V gene TRBV6-5; 7 nucleotides match TRBD2. Germline CDR1 MNHEY, CDR2 SVGAGI. V lost 8 bases to trimming and J lost 15 bases; unmatched junction nucleotides: 10. The CDR3 is made up of 11 amino acids. CDR3 sequence reads: CASGAGLVRFF. Written as DNA, the CDR3 is TGTGCCAGCGGAGCCGGACTAGTTCGGTTCTTC.

The J gene is TRBJ2-1, the V gene TRBV7-9, with D possibly TRBD2 on 5 matching bases. V was pared by 1 base and J by 7 bases, with 11 bases between. Germline CDR1 is SEHNR and CDR2 is FQNEAQ (reference sequence). This CDR3 comprises 14 residues. CDR3 nucleotide sequence: TGTGCCAGCAGCTTAGGTCGGGATTTAAATGAGCAGTTCTTC. Translation: CASSLGRDLNEQFF.

The rearrangement uses TRBV6-5 and TRBJ1-4, with TRBD1 matching 8 bases. V shed 3 bases and J 5 bases; nucleotides not matched to a gene: 5. Germline CDR1 MNHEY, CDR2 SVGAGI. The CDR3 contains 15 residues. Here the CDR3 reads CASSYNRDRNEKLFF. The CDR3 coding sequence is TGTGCCAGCAGTTATAACCGGGACAGGAATGAAAAACTGTTTTTT.

V usage is TRBV6-4 and J usage is TRBJ1-5; no clear D gene. Trimming took off 4 bases at V and 5 bases at J, with 12 bases between the two ends. Germline assignment: CDR1 MRHNA and CDR2 SNTAGT. The CDR3 has 14 residues. CDR3 protein: CASSGYISDQPQHF. Written as DNA, the CDR3 is TGTGCCAGCAGTGGCTATATTAGTGATCAGCCCCAGCATTTT.

The chain is built from TRBV24-1 and TRBJ2-1; 12 nucleotides align to TRBD2. CDR3 length: 16 amino acids. Germline lookup yields CDR1 KGHDR and CDR2 SFDVKD. J was trimmed by 6 bases and V by 4 bases; bases with no gene match: 6. The DNA for the CDR3 is TGTGCCACCAGTGACGGACTAGCGGGGACCTTCAATGAGCAGTTCTTC. Amino acids: CATSDGLAGTFNEQFF.

The chain couples TRBV12-2 to TRBJ2-7; the table's D call, TRBD2, was not checked against the DNA. TRBV12-2 counts as a pseudogene. The CDR3 runs 16 residues. CDR3 region: CASRLPPGGGGKEQYF. The CDR3, as DNA: TGTGCAAGTCGCTTACCACCAGGAGGAGGAGGCAAAGAGCAGTACTTC.

The chain joins TRBV10-3 to TRBJ2-1, with 8 bases identical to TRBD2. The CDR3 covers 13 residues. J lost 6 bases, V lost 2 bases, and 0 bases had no gene match. Looked up from germline, CDR1 is ENHRY and CDR2 is SYGVKD. CDR3: CAISEREGNEQFF. The CDR3 DNA is TGTGCCATCAGTGAGCGGGAGGGCAATGAGCAGTTCTTC.

This clone was detected a few times. The chain has TRBV3-1 (or the pseudogene TRBV3-2) and TRBJ1-5; TRBD1 aligns across 8 bases. CDR1 and CDR2 from the germline V gene are LGHDT and YNNKEL (reference sequence). V was pared by 4 bases and J by 2 bases, with 7 bases of the junction left unmatched. This CDR3 is built from 16 residues. DNA for the CDR3: TGTGCCAGCAGCCTCAAGACAGGGGCTGGCAATCAGCCCCAGCATTTT. Its translation: CASSLKTGAGNQPQHF.

The J gene is TRBJ2-3, the V gene TRBV28; 9 bases line up with TRBD2. The CDR3 extends over 19 amino acids. From germline, CDR1 is MDHEN and CDR2 SYDVKM. Trimming cost V 5 bases and J 5 bases; bases outside gene matches: 20. The CDR3 DNA is TGTGCCAGCAGTCCCCCGTGGAGGGCGGGAGGGCCCCGGAGAGATACGCAGTATTTT. Its protein is CASSPPWRAGGPRRDTQYF.

This chain links TRBV9 with TRBJ2-2, with 10 bases identical to TRBD1. The V segment lost 3 bases and the J segment 12 bases; nucleotides outside the gene matches: 20. Germline V gene lookup returns CDR1 SGDLS and CDR2 YYNGEE. CDR3 length equals 18 residues. CDR3 sequence reads: CASSAGTGVFGNTVQLFF. The CDR3, as DNA: TGTGCCAGCAGCGCCGGGACAGGGGTTTTTGGGAACACCGTCCAGCTGTTTTTT.

This clone came up once. The chain couples TRBV7-9 to TRBJ2-2, with 7 bases lining up with TRBD1. Losses at the gene ends were 5 bases for V and 2 bases for J; bases not matched to a gene: 5. The CDR3 loop spans 15 amino acids. The germline V gene has CDR1 SEHNR and CDR2 FQNEAQ (reference sequence). CDR3 nucleotide sequence: TGTGCCAGCAGCCTAAGGACAGGCAACACCGGGGAGCTGTTTTTT. Its protein product is CASSLRTGNTGELFF.

Written as DNA, the CDR3 is TGCGCCAGCAGCTTGGGAGCGGGAGGTCGGACAGATACGCAGTATTTT. Protein product: CASSLGAGGRTDTQYF. The V call is TRBV5-1, the J call TRBJ2-3; TRBD2 matches at 9 bases. Trimming removed 0 bases from V and 3 bases from J; junction bases left unmatched: 5. There are 16 residues in the CDR3. Germline CDR1 is SGHRS and CDR2 is YFSETQ. Supplemented by reference TRBV5-1 and TRBJ2-3, the full variable domain reads KAGVTQTPRYLIKTRGQQVTLSCSPISGHRSVSWYQQTPGQGLQFLFEYFSETQRNKGNFPGRFSGRQFSNSRSEMNVSTLELGDSALYLCASSLGAGGRTDTQYFGPGTRLTVL.

The rearrangement links TRBV28 to TRBJ1-2; D is ambiguous. The CDR3 has 16 residues. Trimming left V 5 bases short and J 5 bases short, with 21 bases between. CDR1 and CDR2 (germline): MDHEN, SYDVKM. CDR3 region: CASSRKNRRFGYGYTF. The DNA for the CDR3 is TGTGCCAGCAGTCGCAAGAATCGCCGGTTTGGTTATGGCTACACCTTC.

V gene TRBV19 combines with J gene TRBJ2-3, with TRBD2 matching 10 bases. The CDR3 runs 17 residues. Trimming removed 5 bases from V and 5 bases from J; junction bases left unmatched: 13. Germline V gene sequence: CDR1 LNHDA, CDR2 SQIVND (reference sequence). DNA for the CDR3: TGTGCCAGTAGTGGATGGTCGGGAAGCGGGAGGGGAGATACGCAGTATTTT. Translated, it gives CASSGWSGSGRGDTQYF.

This chain links TRBV6-4 with TRBJ2-5, with TRBD2 matching over 11 bases. Germline V CDR1 and CDR2: MRHNA, SNTAGT. V was clipped by 5 bases and J by 2 bases; unmatched bases: 10. This CDR3 is 17 amino acids long. CDR3 DNA: TGTGCCAGCAGTCAGATTAGCGGGAGGGCTTTTCAAGAGACCCAGTACTTC. Its translation is CASSQISGRAFQETQYF.